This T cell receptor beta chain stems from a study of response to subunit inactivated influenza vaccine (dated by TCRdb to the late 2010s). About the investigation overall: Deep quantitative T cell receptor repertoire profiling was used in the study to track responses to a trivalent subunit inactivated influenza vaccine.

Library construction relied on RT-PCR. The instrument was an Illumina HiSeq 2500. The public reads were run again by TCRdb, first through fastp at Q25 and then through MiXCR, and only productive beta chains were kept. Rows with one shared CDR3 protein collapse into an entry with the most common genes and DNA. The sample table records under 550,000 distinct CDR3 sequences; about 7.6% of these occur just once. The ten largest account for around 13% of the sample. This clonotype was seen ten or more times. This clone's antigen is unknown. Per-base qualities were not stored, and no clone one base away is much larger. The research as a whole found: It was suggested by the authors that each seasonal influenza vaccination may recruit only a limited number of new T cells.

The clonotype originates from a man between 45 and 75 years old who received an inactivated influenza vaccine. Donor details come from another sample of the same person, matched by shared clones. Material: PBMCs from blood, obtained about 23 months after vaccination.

Read as DNA, the sequence is TGTGCCAGCAGCCTGACAGTATCCTACGAGCAGTACTTC. This gives the protein CASSLTVSYEQYF. The chain is assembled from TRBV12-3 or TRBV12-4 and TRBJ2-7; TRBD1 is a weak D gene call, 5 bases matching. Its CDR3 holds 13 amino acids, cysteine through phenylalanine. CDR3 DNA is the only sequence kept; it has 39 bases, read in frame from the first base. The V end loses 6 bases and the J end loses 1 base, and a stretch of 10 bases separates them.